The T cell receptor beta chain described here comes from a study of T cell responses to AZD1222 COVID-19 vaccine. Study overall: The study pooled second doses at about 4 or about 12 weeks. Study-level points and caveats: The study found Spike-specific TCR breadth and depth rose after two AZD1222 doses. Along spike, vaccine-associated CD4 TCRs were found throughout, with dominance at 160-218 and 743-854. Baseline seropositivity occurred in only a handful of AZD1222 recipients.

Per germline, CDR1 MRHNA and CDR2 SNTAGT. Deletions cut 4 bases from V and 6 bases from J, with 13 bases between. This CDR3 has 13 amino acids. The protocol was immunoSEQ multiplex PCR, while the TCRdb copy is restricted to in-frame clones and leaves out a portion. The sample contains about 55,000 clones, about 90% of which appear only once. Comments on this clone: Its antigen is currently unknown.

The chain has TRBV6-4 and TRBJ2-7; D gene unclear. The sequences come from peripheral blood, collected on day 0 of AZD1222 vaccination. This TCR came from an adult in good health. This CDR3 is CASSGNSKPEQYF. CDR3 nucleotides: TGTGCCAGCAGTGGGAATAGCAAACCCGAGCAGTACTTC.